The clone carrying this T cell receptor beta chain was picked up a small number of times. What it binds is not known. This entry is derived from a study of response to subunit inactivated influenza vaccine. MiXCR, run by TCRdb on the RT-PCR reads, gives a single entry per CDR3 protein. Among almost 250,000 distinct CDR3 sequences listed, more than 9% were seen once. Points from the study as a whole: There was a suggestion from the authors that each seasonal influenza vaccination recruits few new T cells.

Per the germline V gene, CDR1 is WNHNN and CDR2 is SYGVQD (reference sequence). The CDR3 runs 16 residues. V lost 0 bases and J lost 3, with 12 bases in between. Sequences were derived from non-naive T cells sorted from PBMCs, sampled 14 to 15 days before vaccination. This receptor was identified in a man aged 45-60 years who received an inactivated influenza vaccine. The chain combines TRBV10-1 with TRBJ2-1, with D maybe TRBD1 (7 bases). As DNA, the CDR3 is TGCGCCAGCAGTGAGTCGATCCAGGGGGGCTACAATGAGCAGTTCTTC. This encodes CASSESIQGGYNEQFF.